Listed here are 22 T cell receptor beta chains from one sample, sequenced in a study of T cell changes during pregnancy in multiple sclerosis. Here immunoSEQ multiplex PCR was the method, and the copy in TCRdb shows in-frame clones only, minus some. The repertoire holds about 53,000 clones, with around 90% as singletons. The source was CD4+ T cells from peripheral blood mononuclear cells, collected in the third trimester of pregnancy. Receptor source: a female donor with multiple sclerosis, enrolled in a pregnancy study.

The CDR3 spells CASSLIGQADGSLHF. As DNA, the CDR3 is TGTGCCAGCAGCCTGATTGGTCAGGCTGATGGATCCCTCCACTTT. This rearrangement joins TRBV5-4 to TRBJ1-6; D remains unclear. The CDR3 spans 15 residues. Trimming took 4 bases from V and 14 from J, leaving 22 bases between them. In germline, CDR1 is SGHNT, CDR2 YYREEE (reference sequence). Together with reference TRBV5-4 and TRBJ1-6, the CDR3 gives the full variable domain: ETGVTQSPTHLIKTRGQQVTLRCSSQSGHNTVSWYQQALGQGPQFIFQYYREEENGRGNFPPRFSGLQFPNYSSELNVNALELDDSALYLCASSLIGQADGSLHFGNGTRLTVT.

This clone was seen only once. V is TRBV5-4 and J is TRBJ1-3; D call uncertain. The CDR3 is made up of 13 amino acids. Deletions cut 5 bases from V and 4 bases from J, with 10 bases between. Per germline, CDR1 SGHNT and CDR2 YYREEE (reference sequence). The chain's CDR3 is CASRESGGNTIYF. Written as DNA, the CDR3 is TGTGCCAGCAGGGAAAGCGGGGGAAACACCATATATTTT. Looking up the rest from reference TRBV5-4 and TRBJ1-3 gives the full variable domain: ETGVTQSPTHLIKTRGQQVTLRCSSQSGHNTVSWYQQALGQGPQFIFQYYREEENGRGNFPPRFSGLQFPNYSSELNVNALELDDSALYLCASRESGGNTIYFGEGSWLTVV.

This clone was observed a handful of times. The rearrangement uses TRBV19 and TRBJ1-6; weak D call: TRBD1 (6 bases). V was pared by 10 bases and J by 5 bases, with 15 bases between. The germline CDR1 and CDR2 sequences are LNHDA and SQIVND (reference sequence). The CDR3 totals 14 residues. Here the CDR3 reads CATHPDRHNSPLHF. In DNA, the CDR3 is TGTGCCACCCACCCTGACAGGCATAATTCACCCCTCCACTTT.

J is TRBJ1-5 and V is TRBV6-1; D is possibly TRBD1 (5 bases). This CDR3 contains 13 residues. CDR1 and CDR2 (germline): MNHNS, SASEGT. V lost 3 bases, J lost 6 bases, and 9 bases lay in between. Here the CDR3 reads CASSEGGRQPQHF. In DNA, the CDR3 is TGTGCCAGCAGTGAGGGGGGTCGTCAGCCCCAGCATTTT.

CDR3 region: CSVVRGTGELFF. The CDR3 DNA sequence: TGCAGCGTTGTTCGAGGGACCGGGGAGCTGTTTTTT. The J gene is TRBJ2-2, the V gene TRBV29-1; a weak D match, TRBD2 (5 bases). Trimming left V 4 bases short and J 5 bases short, with 8 bases between. There are 12 residues in the CDR3. The germline CDR1 and CDR2 sequences are SQVTM and ANQGSEA.

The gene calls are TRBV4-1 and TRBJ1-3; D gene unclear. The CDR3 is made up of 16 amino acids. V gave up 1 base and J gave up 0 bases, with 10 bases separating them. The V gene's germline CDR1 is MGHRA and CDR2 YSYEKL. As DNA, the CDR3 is TGCGCCAGCAGCCAAGTTTTGTCGTCCTCTGGAAACACCATATATTTT. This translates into CASSQVLSSSGNTIYF.

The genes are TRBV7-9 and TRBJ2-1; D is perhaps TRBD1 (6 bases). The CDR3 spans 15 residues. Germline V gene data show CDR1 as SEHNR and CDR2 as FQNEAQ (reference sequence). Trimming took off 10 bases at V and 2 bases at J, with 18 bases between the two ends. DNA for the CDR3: TGTGCCACCCGTCCCGGACAGTGGGCCTACAATGAGCAGTTCTTC. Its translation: CATRPGQWAYNEQFF.

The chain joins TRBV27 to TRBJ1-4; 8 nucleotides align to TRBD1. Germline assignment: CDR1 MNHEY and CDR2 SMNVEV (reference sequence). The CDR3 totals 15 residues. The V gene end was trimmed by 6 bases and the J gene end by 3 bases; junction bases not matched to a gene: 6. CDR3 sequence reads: CASRPDRVSNEKLFF. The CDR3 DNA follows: TGTGCCAGCAGGCCGGACAGGGTCTCTAATGAAAAACTGTTTTTT.

DNA for the CDR3: TGTGCCAGCAGCTCGGACAGTTCCCAAGAGACCCAGTACTTC. Translating gives CASSSDSSQETQYF. The genes are TRBV5-8 and TRBJ2-5; TRBD1 is a possible D gene (6 bases). This CDR3 is built from 14 residues. V gave up 3 bases and J gave up 1 base, with 10 bases separating them. CDR1 SGHTS and CDR2 YDEGEE come from the germline V gene.

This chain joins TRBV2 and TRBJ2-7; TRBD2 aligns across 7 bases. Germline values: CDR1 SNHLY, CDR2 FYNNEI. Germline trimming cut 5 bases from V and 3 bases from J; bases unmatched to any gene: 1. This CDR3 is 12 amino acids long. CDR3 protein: CASSPGGYEQYF. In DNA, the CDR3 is TGTGCCAGCAGTCCGGGGGGCTACGAGCAGTACTTC.

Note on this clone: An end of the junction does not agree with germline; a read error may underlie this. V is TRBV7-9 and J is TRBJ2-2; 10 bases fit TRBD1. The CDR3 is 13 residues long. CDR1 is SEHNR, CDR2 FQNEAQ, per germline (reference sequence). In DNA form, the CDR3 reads TGTGCCAGCAGCGGTTCCGGGACAGGGGTGCTGTTTTTT. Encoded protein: CASSGSGTGVLFF.

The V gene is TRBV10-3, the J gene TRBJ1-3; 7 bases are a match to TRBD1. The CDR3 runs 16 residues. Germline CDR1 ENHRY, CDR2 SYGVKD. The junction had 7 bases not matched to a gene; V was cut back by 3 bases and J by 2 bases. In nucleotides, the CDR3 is TGTGCCATCAGTGAACAGGGGACTGTTCCTGGAAACACCATATATTTT. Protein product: CAISEQGTVPGNTIYF.

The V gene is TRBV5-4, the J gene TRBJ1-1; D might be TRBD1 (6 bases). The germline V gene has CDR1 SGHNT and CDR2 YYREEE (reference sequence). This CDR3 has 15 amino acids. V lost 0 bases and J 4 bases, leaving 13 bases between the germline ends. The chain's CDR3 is CASSLAGRGITEAFF. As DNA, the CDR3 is TGTGCCAGCAGCTTGGCGGGGAGGGGGATCACTGAAGCTTTCTTT.

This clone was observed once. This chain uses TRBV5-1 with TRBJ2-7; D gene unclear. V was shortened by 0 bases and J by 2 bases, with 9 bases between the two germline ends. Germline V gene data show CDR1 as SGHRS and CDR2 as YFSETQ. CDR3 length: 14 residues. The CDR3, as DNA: TGCGCCAGCAGCTTGGTTAGGAGTCCCTACGAGCAGTACTTC. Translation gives CASSLVRSPYEQYF.

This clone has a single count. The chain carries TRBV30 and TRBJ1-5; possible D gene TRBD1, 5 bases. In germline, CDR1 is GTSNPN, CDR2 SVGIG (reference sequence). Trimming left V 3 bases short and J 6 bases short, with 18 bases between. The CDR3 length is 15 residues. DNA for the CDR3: TGTGCCTGGAGCGCCGGAAGACAGCGCGGTCAGCCCCAGCATTTT. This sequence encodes CAWSAGRQRGQPQHF.

The CDR3, as DNA: TGTGCCAGCTCACCATCTCGGGTTGAAGAGACCCAGTACTTC. This encodes CASSPSRVEETQYF. The V and J genes are TRBV18 and TRBJ2-5; D is undetermined. CDR1 is KGHSH and CDR2 is LQKENI in the germline V gene. The V gene lost 2 bases and the J gene lost 3 bases, with 10 bases spanning the gap. CDR3 size: 14 residues.

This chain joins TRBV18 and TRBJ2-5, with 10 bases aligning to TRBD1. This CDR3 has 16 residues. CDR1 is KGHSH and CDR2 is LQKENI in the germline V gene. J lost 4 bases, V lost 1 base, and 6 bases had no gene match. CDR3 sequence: CASSPLGQGVGETQYF. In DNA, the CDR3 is TGTGCCAGCTCACCACTTGGACAGGGGGTTGGAGAGACCCAGTACTTC. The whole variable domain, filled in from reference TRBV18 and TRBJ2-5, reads NAGVMQNPRHLVRRRGQEARLRCSPMKGHSHVYWYRQLPEEGLKFMVYLQKENIIDESGMPKERFSAEFPKEGPSILRIQQVVRGDSAAYFCASSPLGQGVGETQYFGPGTRLLVL.

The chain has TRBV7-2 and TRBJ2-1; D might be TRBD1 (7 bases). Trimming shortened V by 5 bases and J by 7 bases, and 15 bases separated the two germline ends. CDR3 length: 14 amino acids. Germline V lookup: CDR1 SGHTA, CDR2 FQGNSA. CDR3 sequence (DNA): TGTGCCAGCAGCCCAGGGGGGAGTTTGAATGAGCAGTTCTTC. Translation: CASSPGGSLNEQFF. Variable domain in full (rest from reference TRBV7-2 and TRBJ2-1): GAGVSQSPSNKVTEKGKDVELRCDPISGHTALYWYRQSLGQGLEFLIYFQGNSAPDKSGLPSDRFSAERTGGSVSTLTIQRTQQEDSAVYLCASSPGGSLNEQFFGPGTRLTVL.

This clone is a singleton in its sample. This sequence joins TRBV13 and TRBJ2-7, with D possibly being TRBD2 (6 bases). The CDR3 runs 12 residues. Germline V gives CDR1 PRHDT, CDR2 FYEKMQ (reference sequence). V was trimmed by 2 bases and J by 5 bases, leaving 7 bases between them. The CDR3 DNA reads TGTGCCAGCAGCTTACCGGGGGACGAGCAGTACTTC. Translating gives CASSLPGDEQYF.

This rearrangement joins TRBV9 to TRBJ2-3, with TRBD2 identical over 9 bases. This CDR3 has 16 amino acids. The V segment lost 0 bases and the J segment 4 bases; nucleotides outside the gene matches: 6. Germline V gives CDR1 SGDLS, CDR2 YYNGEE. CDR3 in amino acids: CASSVGGGGAADTQYF. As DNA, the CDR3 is TGTGCCAGCAGCGTAGGGGGCGGGGGGGCCGCAGATACGCAGTATTTT.

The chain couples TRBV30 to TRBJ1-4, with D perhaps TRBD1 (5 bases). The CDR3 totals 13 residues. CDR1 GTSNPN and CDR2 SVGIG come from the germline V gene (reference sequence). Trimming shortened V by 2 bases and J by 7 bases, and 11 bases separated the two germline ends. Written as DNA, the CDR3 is TGTGCCTGGAGTCGGGGGGACGGTGAAAAACTGTTTTTT. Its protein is CAWSRGDGEKLFF.

CDR3 bases: TGTGCCAGCAGTCGGGACAGGGGGCCCGGGGAGCTGTTTTTT. Its protein is CASSRDRGPGELFF. This chain links TRBV2 with TRBJ2-2; 12 bases fit TRBD1. Germline CDR1 is SNHLY and CDR2 is FYNNEI. The CDR3 covers 14 residues. V dropped 5 bases and J dropped 6; count of bases not matched to a gene: 1. Complete variable domain (other parts from reference TRBV2 and TRBJ2-2): EPEVTQTPSHQVTQMGQEVILRCVPISNHLYFYWYRQILGQKVEFLVSFYNNEISEKSEIFDDQFSVERPDGSNFTLKIRSTKLEDSAMYFCASSRDRGPGELFFGEGSRLTVL.